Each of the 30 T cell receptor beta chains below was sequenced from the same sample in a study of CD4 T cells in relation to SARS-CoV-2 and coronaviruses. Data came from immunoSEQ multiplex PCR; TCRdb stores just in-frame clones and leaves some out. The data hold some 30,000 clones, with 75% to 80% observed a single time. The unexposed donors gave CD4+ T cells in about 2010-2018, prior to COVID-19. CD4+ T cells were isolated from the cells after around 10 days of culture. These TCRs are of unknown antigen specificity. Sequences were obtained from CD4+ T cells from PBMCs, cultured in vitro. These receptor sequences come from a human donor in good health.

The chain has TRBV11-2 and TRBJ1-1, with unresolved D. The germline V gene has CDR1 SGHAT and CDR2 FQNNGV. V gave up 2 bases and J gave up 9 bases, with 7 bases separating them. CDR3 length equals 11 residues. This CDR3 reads CASSLREKAFF. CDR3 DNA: TGTGCCAGCAGCTTAAGGGAGAAAGCTTTCTTT.

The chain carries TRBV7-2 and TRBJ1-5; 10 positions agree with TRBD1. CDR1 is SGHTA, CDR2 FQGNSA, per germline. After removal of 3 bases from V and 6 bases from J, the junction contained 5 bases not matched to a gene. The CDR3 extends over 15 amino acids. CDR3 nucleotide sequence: TGTGCCAGCAGCTTTGGGACAGGGGCTTTTCAGCCCCAGCATTTT. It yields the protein CASSFGTGAFQPQHF.

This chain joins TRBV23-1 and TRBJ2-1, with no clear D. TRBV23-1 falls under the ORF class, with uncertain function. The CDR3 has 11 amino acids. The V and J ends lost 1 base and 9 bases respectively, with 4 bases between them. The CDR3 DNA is TGCGCCAGCAGTCAATACGGTGAGCAGTTCTTC. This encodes CASSQYGEQFF.

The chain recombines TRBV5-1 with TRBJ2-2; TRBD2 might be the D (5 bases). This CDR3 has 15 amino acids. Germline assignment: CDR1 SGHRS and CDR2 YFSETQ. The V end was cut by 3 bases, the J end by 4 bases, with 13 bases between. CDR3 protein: CASSSEVPGTGELFF. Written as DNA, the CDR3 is TGCGCCAGCAGCTCGGAGGTTCCGGGCACCGGGGAGCTGTTTTTT.

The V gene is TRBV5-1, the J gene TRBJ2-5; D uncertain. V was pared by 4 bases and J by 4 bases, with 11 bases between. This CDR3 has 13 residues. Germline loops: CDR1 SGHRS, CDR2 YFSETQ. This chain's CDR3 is CASSNGWGETQYF. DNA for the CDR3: TGCGCCAGCAGCAACGGATGGGGAGAGACCCAGTACTTC.

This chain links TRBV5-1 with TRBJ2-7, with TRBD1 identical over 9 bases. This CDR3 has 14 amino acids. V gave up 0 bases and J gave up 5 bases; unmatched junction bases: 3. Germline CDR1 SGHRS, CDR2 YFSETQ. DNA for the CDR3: TGCGCCAGCAGCTTGGGGGACAGGGCCCACGAGCAGTACTTC. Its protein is CASSLGDRAHEQYF.

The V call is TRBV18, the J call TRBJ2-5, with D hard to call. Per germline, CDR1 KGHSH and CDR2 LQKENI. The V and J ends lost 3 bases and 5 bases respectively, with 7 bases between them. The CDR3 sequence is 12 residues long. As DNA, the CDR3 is TGTGCCAGCTCACCTCAAGCGGAGACCCAGTACTTC. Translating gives CASSPQAETQYF.

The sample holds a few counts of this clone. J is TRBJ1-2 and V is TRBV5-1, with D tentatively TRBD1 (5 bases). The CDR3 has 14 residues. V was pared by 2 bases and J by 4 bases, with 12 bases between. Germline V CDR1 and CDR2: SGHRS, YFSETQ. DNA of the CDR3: TGCGCCAGCAGCTTTGAAGGGACGACCTATGGCTACACCTTC. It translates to CASSFEGTTYGYTF. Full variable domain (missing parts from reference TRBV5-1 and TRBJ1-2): KAGVTQTPRYLIKTRGQQVTLSCSPISGHRSVSWYQQTPGQGLQFLFEYFSETQRNKGNFPGRFSGRQFSNSRSEMNVSTLELGDSALYLCASSFEGTTYGYTFGSGTRLTVV.

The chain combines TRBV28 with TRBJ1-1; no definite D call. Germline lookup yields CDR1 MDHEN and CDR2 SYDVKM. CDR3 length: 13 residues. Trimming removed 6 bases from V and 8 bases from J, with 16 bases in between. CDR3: CASSLASKREAFF. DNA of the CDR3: TGTGCCAGCAGCCTGGCCTCGAAGAGGGAAGCTTTCTTT.

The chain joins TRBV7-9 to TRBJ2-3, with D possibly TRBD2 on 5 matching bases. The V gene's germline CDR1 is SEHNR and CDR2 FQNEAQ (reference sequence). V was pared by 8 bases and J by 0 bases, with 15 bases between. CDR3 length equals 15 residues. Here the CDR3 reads CASFPVGGSTDTQYF. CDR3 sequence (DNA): TGTGCCAGCTTTCCGGTGGGCGGGAGCACAGATACGCAGTATTTT.

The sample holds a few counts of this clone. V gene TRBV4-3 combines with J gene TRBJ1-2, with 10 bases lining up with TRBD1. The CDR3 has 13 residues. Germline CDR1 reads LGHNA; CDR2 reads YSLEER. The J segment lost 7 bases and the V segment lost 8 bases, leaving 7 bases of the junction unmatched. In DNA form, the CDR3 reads TGCGCCAGCGCTCCGGGACAGGGGATTGGCTACACCTTC. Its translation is CASAPGQGIGYTF.

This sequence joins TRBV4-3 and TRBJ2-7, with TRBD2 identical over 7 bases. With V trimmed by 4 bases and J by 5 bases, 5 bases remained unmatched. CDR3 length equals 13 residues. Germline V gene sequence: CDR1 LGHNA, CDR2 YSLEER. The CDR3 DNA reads TGCGCCAGCAGCCTATCCGCGGGAGACGAGCAGTACTTC. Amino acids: CASSLSAGDEQYF.

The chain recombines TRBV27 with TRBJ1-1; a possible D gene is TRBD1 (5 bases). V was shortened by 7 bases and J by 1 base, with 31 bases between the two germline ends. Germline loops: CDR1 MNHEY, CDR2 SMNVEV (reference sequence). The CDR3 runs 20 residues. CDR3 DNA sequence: TGTGCCAGCAACCTGAGGGGAGGTGGGGGGATCAAGGGTACGAACACTGAAGCTTTCTTT. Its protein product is CASNLRGGGGIKGTNTEAFF.

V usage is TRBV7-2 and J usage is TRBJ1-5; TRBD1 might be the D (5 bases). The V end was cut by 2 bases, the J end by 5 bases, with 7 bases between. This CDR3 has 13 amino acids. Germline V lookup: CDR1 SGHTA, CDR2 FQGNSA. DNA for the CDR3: TGTGCCAGCAGCTTATCAGGGTATCAGCCCCAGCATTTT. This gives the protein CASSLSGYQPQHF.

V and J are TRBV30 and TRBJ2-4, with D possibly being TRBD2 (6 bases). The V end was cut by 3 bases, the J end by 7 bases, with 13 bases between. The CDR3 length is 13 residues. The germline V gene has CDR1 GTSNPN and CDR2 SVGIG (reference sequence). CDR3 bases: TGTGCCTGGAGGGCTCCCGGAGGGAACATTCAGTACTTC. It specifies CAWRAPGGNIQYF.

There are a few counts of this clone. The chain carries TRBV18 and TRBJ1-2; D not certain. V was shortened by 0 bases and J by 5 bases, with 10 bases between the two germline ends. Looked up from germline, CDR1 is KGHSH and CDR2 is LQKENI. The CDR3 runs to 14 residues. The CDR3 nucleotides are TGTGCCAGCTCACCACCGGTACGGGGTTATGGCTACACCTTC. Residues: CASSPPVRGYGYTF.

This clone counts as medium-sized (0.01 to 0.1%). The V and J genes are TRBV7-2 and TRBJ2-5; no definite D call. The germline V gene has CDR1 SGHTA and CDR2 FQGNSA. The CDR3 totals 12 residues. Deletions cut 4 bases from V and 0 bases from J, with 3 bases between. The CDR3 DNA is TGTGCCAGCAGCTGGTACCAAGAGACCCAGTACTTC. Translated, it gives CASSWYQETQYF.

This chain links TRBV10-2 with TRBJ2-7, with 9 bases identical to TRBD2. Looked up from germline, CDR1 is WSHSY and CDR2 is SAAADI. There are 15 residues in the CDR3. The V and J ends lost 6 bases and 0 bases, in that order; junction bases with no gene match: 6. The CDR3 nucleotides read TGCGCCAGCAGGGATATAGCGGGGGCCTCCTACGAGCAGTACTTC. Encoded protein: CASRDIAGASYEQYF.

CDR3 residues: CSVEANTGELFF. Written as DNA, the CDR3 is TGCAGCGTGGAGGCGAACACCGGGGAGCTGTTTTTT. The chain carries TRBV29-1 and TRBJ2-2; tentatively, D is TRBD2 (5 bases). The CDR3 loop spans 12 amino acids. With 6 bases removed from V and 0 bases from J, the gap between germline ends came to 5 bases. Germline V lookup: CDR1 SQVTM, CDR2 ANQGSEA.

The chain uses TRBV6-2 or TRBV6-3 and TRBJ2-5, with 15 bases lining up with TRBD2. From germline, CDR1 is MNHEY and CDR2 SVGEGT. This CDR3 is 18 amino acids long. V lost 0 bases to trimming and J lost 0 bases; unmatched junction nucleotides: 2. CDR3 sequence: CASSYSGLAGGYQETQYF. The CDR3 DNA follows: TGTGCCAGCAGTTACTCCGGACTAGCGGGGGGGTACCAAGAGACCCAGTACTTC.

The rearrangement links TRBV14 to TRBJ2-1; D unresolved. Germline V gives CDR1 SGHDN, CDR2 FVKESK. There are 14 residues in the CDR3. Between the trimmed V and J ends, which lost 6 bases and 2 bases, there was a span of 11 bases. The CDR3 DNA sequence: TGTGCCAGCAGTCAGAGTTGGACCTACAATGAGCAGTTCTTC. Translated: CASSQSWTYNEQFF. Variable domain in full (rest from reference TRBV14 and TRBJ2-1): EAGVTQFPSHSVIEKGQTVTLRCDPISGHDNLYWYRRVMGKEIKFLLHFVKESKQDESGMPNNRFLAERTGGTYSTLKVQPAELEDSGVYFCASSQSWTYNEQFFGPGTRLTVL.

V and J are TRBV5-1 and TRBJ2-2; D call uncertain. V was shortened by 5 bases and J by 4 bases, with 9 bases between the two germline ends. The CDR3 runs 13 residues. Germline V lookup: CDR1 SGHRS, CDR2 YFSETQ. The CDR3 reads CASRGNPTGELFF. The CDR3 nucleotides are TGCGCCAGCAGGGGCAACCCCACCGGGGAGCTGTTTTTT. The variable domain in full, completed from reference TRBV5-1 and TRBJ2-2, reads KAGVTQTPRYLIKTRGQQVTLSCSPISGHRSVSWYQQTPGQGLQFLFEYFSETQRNKGNFPGRFSGRQFSNSRSEMNVSTLELGDSALYLCASRGNPTGELFFGEGSRLTVL.

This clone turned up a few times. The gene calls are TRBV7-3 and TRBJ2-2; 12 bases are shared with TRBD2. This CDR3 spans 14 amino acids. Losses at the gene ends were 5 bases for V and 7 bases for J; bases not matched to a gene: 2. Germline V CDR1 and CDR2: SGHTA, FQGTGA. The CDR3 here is CASSRLAGDGELFF. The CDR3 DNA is TGTGCCAGCAGCAGACTAGCGGGAGACGGGGAGCTGTTTTTT.

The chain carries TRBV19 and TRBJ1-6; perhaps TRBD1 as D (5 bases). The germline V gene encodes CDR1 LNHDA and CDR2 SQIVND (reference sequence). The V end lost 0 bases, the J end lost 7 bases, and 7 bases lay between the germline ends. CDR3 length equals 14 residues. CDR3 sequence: CASSIDQGNSPLHF. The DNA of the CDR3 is TGTGCCAGTAGTATAGATCAGGGCAATTCACCCCTCCACTTT.

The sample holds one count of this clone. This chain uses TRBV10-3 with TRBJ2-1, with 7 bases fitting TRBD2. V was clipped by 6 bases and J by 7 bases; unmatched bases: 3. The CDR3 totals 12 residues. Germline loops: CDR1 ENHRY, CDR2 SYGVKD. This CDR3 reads CAISGLDNEQFF. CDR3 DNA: TGTGCCATCAGCGGACTAGATAATGAGCAGTTCTTC.

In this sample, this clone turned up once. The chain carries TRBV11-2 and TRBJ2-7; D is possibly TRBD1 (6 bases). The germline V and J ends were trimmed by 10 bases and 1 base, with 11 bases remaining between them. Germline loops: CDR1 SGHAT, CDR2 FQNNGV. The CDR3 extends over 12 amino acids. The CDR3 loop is CATRGQSYEQYF. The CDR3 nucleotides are TGTGCCACCAGGGGACAATCCTACGAGCAGTACTTC.

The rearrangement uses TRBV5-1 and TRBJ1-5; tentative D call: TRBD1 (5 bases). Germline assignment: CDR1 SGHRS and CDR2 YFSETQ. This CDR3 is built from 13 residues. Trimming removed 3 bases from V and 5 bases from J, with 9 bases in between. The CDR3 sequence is CASSSGPDQPQHF. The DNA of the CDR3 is TGCGCCAGCAGCTCAGGGCCCGATCAGCCCCAGCATTTT. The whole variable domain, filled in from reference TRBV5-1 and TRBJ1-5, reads KAGVTQTPRYLIKTRGQQVTLSCSPISGHRSVSWYQQTPGQGLQFLFEYFSETQRNKGNFPGRFSGRQFSNSRSEMNVSTLELGDSALYLCASSSGPDQPQHFGDGTRLSIL.

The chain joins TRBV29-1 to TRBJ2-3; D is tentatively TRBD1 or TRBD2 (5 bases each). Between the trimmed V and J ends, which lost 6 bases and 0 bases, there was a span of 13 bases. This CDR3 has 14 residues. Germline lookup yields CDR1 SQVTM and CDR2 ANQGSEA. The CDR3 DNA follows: TGCAGCGTCCCTGTGGGGGTTAGCACAGATACGCAGTATTTT. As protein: CSVPVGVSTDTQYF.

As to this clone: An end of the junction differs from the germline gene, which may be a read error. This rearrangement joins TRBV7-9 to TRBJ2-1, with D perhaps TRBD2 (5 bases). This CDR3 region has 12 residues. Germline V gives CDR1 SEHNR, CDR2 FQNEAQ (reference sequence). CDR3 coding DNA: TGTGCCAGCAGGGACCTGACGGAAAGAGGGCTCTTC. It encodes CASRDLTERGLF.

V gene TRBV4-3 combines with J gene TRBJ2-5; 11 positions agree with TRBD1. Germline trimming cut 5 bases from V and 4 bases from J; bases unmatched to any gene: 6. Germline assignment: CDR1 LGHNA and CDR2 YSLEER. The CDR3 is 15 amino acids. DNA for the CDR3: TGCGCCAGCAGCTTTACCGGACAGGGGGCAGAGACCCAGTACTTC. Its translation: CASSFTGQGAETQYF.